This T cell receptor (beta chain) was obtained from a study of neurological immune-mediated disorders. The method for making cDNA was 5'RACE, and it used 10-nucleotide random UMIs. TCRdb re-analysed the 5' RACE reads in MiXCR, keeping a single row per CDR3 protein. The data hold some 77,000 distinct CDR3 sequences, with roughly an eighth observed a single time. The CDR3 is 15 residues long. V gave up 4 bases and J gave up 4 bases, with 14 bases separating them. CDR1 and CDR2 from the germline V gene are SGHRS and YFSETQ. Time point noted: longitudinal time-point 1 (baseline). The study built unsorted libraries from 2 million PBMCs kept at -80 C.

The clonotype comes from a female donor with HTLV-1-associated myelopathy (HAM/TSP). Sequencing was performed on PBMCs. V and J are TRBV5-1 and TRBJ2-2; D possibly corresponds to TRBD2 (6 bases). CDR3 nucleotides: TGCGCCAGCAGCCCCACTAGCAGGGCCACCGGGGAGCTGTTTTTT. The encoded protein is CASSPTSRATGELFF.